Each of the 24 T cell receptor beta chains below was sequenced from the same sample in a study of cytomegalovirus exposure and HLA in healthy donors. The PCR employed 60 Vbeta primers together with 13 Jbeta primers. This table comes from immunoSEQ multiplex PCR, and its TCRdb copy is limited to in-frame clones, with some not included. The sample holds approximately 92,000 clones, 69% seen once. Sequencing was carried out using PBMCs. These receptors were obtained from a man in his fifties or sixties in good health and CMV-seronegative.

This clone was picked up a small number of times. The chain uses TRBV2 and TRBJ1-2, with 7 bases aligning to TRBD1. V was clipped by 6 bases and J by 4 bases; unmatched bases: 8. Germline CDR1 and CDR2: SNHLY and FYNNEI. This CDR3 comprises 14 residues. The CDR3 DNA follows: TGTGCCAGCAGGAGGGAAGGGGGCGCCTATGGCTACACCTTC. Protein sequence: CASRREGGAYGYTF.

This clone appeared a single time. J is TRBJ2-1 and V is TRBV11-3, with D tentatively TRBD1 (6 bases). The CDR3 has 12 residues. Germline V gives CDR1 SGHNT, CDR2 YENEEA. V lost 8 bases and J lost 10, with 15 bases in between. The CDR3 nucleotides read TGTGCCAGCCGTCAGGGGTTTCAAGAGCAGTTCTTC. The encoded protein is CASRQGFQEQFF.

This clone has just a few counts. Here the CDR3 reads CATSGAPGRQGNQETQYF. In nucleotides, the CDR3 is TGTGCCACCAGCGGAGCCCCGGGCAGACAGGGGAACCAAGAGACCCAGTACTTC. This chain joins TRBV15 and TRBJ2-5; 8 nucleotides match TRBD1. CDR3 length: 18 amino acids. The germline V gene has CDR1 LNHNV and CDR2 YYDKDF (reference sequence). V was pared by 5 bases and J by 0 bases, with 14 bases of the junction left unmatched.

This chain uses TRBV6-1 with TRBJ1-5, with D uncertain. Looked up from germline, CDR1 is MNHNS and CDR2 is SASEGT. This CDR3 is 15 amino acids long. V shed 2 bases and J shed 4 bases, with 12 bases lying between them. The CDR3, as DNA: TGTGCCAGCAGTGAAATTCCGGCGGCAAATCAGCCCCAGCATTTT. This gives the protein CASSEIPAANQPQHF.

This chain uses TRBV4-3 with TRBJ1-1, with 8 bases fitting TRBD1. J gave up 2 bases and V 2 bases, and 7 bases lay outside the gene matches. The germline gives CDR1 LGHNA, CDR2 YSLEER. This CDR3 contains 16 residues. CDR3 DNA: TGCGCCAGCAGCCAAAGAGCGACAGGGGCAAACACTGAAGCTTTCTTT. Translating gives CASSQRATGANTEAFF.

The V call is TRBV5-1, the J call TRBJ2-7; 7 bases are a match to TRBD1. This CDR3 contains 14 residues. Germline V gives CDR1 SGHRS, CDR2 YFSETQ. After removal of 0 bases from V and 7 bases from J, the junction contained 7 bases not matched to a gene. The chain's CDR3 is CASSLVKGALEQYF. CDR3 nucleotides: TGCGCCAGCAGCTTGGTAAAGGGGGCGCTTGAGCAGTACTTC.

CDR3 region: CASSETGGVSEQYF. DNA of the CDR3: TGTGCCAGCAGTGAAACAGGGGGGGTGTCCGAGCAGTACTTC. V gene TRBV2 combines with J gene TRBJ2-7; the D gene is possibly TRBD1 (8 bases). CDR3 length: 14 amino acids. The V gene's germline CDR1 is SNHLY and CDR2 FYNNEI. The germline V and J ends were trimmed by 2 bases and 6 bases, with 14 bases remaining between them.

The chain joins TRBV2 to TRBJ2-4; possibly TRBD1 for D (6 bases). Germline V lookup: CDR1 SNHLY, CDR2 FYNNEI. V was pared by 3 bases and J by 9 bases, with 12 bases between. The CDR3 is 13 residues long. The CDR3 here is CASSDEQGSIQYF. DNA for the CDR3: TGTGCCAGCAGTGATGAACAGGGTAGCATTCAGTACTTC.

The CDR3 nucleotides read TGTGCCAGCAGCTCCTTTCTGGGGGGGAGGGACGAGCAGTACGTC. It encodes CASSSFLGGRDEQYV. The chain uses TRBV5-4 and TRBJ2-7, with 7 positions matching TRBD2. The CDR3 has 15 residues. Germline trimming cut 3 bases from V and 5 bases from J; bases unmatched to any gene: 11. Germline V gene sequence: CDR1 SGHNT, CDR2 YYREEE (reference sequence).

This chain joins TRBV5-1 and TRBJ1-1; tentatively, D is TRBD1 (6 bases). V gave up 4 bases and J gave up 0 bases, with 13 bases separating them. Germline loops: CDR1 SGHRS, CDR2 YFSETQ. There are 15 residues in the CDR3. The CDR3 DNA is TGCGCCAGCAGCCGAACCGGACAGCTGAACACTGAAGCTTTCTTT. Translation gives CASSRTGQLNTEAFF.

V gene TRBV2 combines with J gene TRBJ1-6, with 8 bases identical to TRBD1. The CDR3 spans 14 residues. With V trimmed by 8 bases and J by 10 bases, 10 bases remained unmatched. Per the germline V gene, CDR1 is SNHLY and CDR2 is FYNNEI. The CDR3, as DNA: TGTGCCAGCCGACCAAGGACAGGGTACTCACCCCTCCACTTT. It specifies CASRPRTGYSPLHF.

Of note for this clone: The identical CDR3 is also encoded by other nucleotide sequences in the sample. The chain uses TRBV7-2 and TRBJ2-3, with D unresolved. V lost 5 bases and J lost 0, with 3 bases in between. This CDR3 region has 12 residues. Per the germline V gene, CDR1 is SGHTA and CDR2 is FQGNSA. The CDR3 spells CASSPSTDTQYF. CDR3 coding DNA: TGTGCCAGCAGCCCGAGCACAGATACGCAGTATTTT. The complete variable domain, with remaining parts taken from reference TRBV7-2 and TRBJ2-3, reads GAGVSQSPSNKVTEKGKDVELRCDPISGHTALYWYRQSLGQGLEFLIYFQGNSAPDKSGLPSDRFSAERTGGSVSTLTIQRTQQEDSAVYLCASSPSTDTQYFGPGTRLTVL.

The chain uses TRBV27 and TRBJ2-5, with 7 bases fitting TRBD2. The CDR3 sequence is 16 residues long. J was trimmed by 5 bases and V by 3 bases; bases with no gene match: 12. Germline assignment: CDR1 MNHEY and CDR2 SMNVEV (reference sequence). CDR3 protein: CASSFFPRAGVETQYF. In DNA form, the CDR3 reads TGTGCCAGCAGTTTTTTCCCCAGGGCGGGGGTGGAGACCCAGTACTTC.

This chain joins TRBV30 and TRBJ1-1; D remains ambiguous. V was clipped by 1 base and J by 3 bases, with 15 bases between them. Germline CDR1 and CDR2: GTSNPN and SVGIG (reference sequence). The CDR3 is 15 amino acids. The CDR3 loop is CAWSAAGRGYTEAFF. DNA of the CDR3: TGTGCCTGGAGTGCCGCCGGCAGAGGATACACTGAAGCTTTCTTT.

The gene calls are TRBV6-5 and TRBJ2-1, with TRBD2 matching 7 bases. Germline loops: CDR1 MNHEY, CDR2 SVGAGI. Trimming at V came to 2 bases and at J to 14 bases, leaving 12 bases not matched to a gene. The CDR3 runs 14 residues. CDR3 DNA: TGTGCCAGCAGTTACAGCGCCGGGCGGGAGTTCGAGTTCTTC. Protein product: CASSYSAGREFEFF.

This clone was observed a few times. The genes are TRBV29-1 and TRBJ2-1, with 9 bases lining up with TRBD2. Unmatched junction bases numbered 9, after V lost 0 bases and J lost 6 bases. The germline V gene encodes CDR1 SQVTM and CDR2 ANQGSEA. The length of the CDR3 is 16 residues. CDR3 region: CSVEDRRAGGRNEQFF. The CDR3 DNA follows: TGCAGCGTTGAAGATCGAAGAGCGGGAGGCCGCAATGAGCAGTTCTTC.

The chain has TRBV2 and TRBJ2-2; the D gene is possibly TRBD2 (5 bases). Trimming cost V 9 bases and J 3 bases, with 14 bases left between them. The CDR3 is 14 amino acids. Germline CDR1 and CDR2: SNHLY and FYNNEI. CDR3: CASRGPLDTGELFF. DNA of the CDR3: TGTGCCAGTCGAGGGCCCCTCGACACCGGGGAGCTGTTTTTT.

This clone was seen a handful of times. V and J are TRBV5-5 and TRBJ1-1; D unresolved. The V gene's germline CDR1 is SGHKS and CDR2 YYEKEE (reference sequence). This CDR3 is 14 amino acids long. Trimming left V 1 base short and J 3 bases short, with 10 bases between. CDR3 in DNA: TGTGCCAGCAGCTTGTCGGGTTGGGACACTGAAGCTTTCTTT. Amino acid sequence: CASSLSGWDTEAFF.

DNA of the CDR3: TGTGCCAGCAGCCTCTTAGCGGGGGGGCCCGTCTACGAGCAGTACTTC. Encoded protein: CASSLLAGGPVYEQYF. V and J are TRBV7-2 and TRBJ2-7; TRBD2 matches at 11 bases. The ends lost 5 bases at V and 3 bases at J; junction bases unmatched: 9. The CDR3 has 16 amino acids. The germline CDR1 and CDR2 sequences are SGHTA and FQGNSA.

This clone was detected a few times. V and J are TRBV4-1 and TRBJ2-3; 16 positions match TRBD2. J gave up 3 bases and V 1 base, and 4 bases lay outside the gene matches. The germline V gene has CDR1 MGHRA and CDR2 YSYEKL. The CDR3 extends over 18 amino acids. CDR3 nucleotides: TGCGCCAGCAGCCAAGGGGGACTAGCGGGAGGGGGGACAGATACGCAGTATTTT. It specifies CASSQGGLAGGGTDTQYF.

V and J are TRBV6-1 and TRBJ1-6, with 9 bases that match TRBD1. Germline loops: CDR1 MNHNS, CDR2 SASEGT. The CDR3 is made up of 14 amino acids. The J segment lost 10 bases and the V segment lost 6 bases, leaving 7 bases of the junction unmatched. CDR3 residues: CASRIEGQGSPLHF. CDR3 sequence (DNA): TGTGCCAGCAGAATAGAAGGACAGGGGTCACCCCTCCACTTT.

This clone was picked up one time. V gene TRBV29-1 combines with J gene TRBJ2-5, with 10 nucleotides matching TRBD2. The CDR3 is 13 residues long. V shed 4 bases, J shed 4 bases, and the junction held 3 bases outside the gene matches. CDR1 SQVTM and CDR2 ANQGSEA come from the germline V gene. CDR3 loop: CSVALAGRETQYF. In nucleotides, the CDR3 is TGCAGCGTTGCACTAGCGGGGAGAGAGACCCAGTACTTC.

The chain employs TRBV7-9 and TRBJ2-3, with 8 bases lining up with TRBD2. CDR1 SEHNR and CDR2 FQNEAQ come from the germline V gene (reference sequence). The CDR3 spans 19 residues. The V gene end was trimmed by 5 bases and the J gene end by 2 bases; junction bases not matched to a gene: 18. The CDR3 DNA sequence: TGTGCCAGCAGCCGCGGACTAGCCATGGCTCTTCTTTCCACAGATACGCAGTATTTT. This translates into CASSRGLAMALLSTDTQYF.

J is TRBJ2-5 and V is TRBV30; D might be TRBD2 (6 bases). Trimming pared 5 bases from V and 5 bases from J, leaving 12 bases between. Germline CDR1 is GTSNPN and CDR2 is SVGIG (reference sequence). This CDR3 has 12 residues. This chain's CDR3 is CAWEAGQETQYF. In DNA form, the CDR3 reads TGTGCCTGGGAAGCGGGTCAGGAGACCCAGTACTTC.